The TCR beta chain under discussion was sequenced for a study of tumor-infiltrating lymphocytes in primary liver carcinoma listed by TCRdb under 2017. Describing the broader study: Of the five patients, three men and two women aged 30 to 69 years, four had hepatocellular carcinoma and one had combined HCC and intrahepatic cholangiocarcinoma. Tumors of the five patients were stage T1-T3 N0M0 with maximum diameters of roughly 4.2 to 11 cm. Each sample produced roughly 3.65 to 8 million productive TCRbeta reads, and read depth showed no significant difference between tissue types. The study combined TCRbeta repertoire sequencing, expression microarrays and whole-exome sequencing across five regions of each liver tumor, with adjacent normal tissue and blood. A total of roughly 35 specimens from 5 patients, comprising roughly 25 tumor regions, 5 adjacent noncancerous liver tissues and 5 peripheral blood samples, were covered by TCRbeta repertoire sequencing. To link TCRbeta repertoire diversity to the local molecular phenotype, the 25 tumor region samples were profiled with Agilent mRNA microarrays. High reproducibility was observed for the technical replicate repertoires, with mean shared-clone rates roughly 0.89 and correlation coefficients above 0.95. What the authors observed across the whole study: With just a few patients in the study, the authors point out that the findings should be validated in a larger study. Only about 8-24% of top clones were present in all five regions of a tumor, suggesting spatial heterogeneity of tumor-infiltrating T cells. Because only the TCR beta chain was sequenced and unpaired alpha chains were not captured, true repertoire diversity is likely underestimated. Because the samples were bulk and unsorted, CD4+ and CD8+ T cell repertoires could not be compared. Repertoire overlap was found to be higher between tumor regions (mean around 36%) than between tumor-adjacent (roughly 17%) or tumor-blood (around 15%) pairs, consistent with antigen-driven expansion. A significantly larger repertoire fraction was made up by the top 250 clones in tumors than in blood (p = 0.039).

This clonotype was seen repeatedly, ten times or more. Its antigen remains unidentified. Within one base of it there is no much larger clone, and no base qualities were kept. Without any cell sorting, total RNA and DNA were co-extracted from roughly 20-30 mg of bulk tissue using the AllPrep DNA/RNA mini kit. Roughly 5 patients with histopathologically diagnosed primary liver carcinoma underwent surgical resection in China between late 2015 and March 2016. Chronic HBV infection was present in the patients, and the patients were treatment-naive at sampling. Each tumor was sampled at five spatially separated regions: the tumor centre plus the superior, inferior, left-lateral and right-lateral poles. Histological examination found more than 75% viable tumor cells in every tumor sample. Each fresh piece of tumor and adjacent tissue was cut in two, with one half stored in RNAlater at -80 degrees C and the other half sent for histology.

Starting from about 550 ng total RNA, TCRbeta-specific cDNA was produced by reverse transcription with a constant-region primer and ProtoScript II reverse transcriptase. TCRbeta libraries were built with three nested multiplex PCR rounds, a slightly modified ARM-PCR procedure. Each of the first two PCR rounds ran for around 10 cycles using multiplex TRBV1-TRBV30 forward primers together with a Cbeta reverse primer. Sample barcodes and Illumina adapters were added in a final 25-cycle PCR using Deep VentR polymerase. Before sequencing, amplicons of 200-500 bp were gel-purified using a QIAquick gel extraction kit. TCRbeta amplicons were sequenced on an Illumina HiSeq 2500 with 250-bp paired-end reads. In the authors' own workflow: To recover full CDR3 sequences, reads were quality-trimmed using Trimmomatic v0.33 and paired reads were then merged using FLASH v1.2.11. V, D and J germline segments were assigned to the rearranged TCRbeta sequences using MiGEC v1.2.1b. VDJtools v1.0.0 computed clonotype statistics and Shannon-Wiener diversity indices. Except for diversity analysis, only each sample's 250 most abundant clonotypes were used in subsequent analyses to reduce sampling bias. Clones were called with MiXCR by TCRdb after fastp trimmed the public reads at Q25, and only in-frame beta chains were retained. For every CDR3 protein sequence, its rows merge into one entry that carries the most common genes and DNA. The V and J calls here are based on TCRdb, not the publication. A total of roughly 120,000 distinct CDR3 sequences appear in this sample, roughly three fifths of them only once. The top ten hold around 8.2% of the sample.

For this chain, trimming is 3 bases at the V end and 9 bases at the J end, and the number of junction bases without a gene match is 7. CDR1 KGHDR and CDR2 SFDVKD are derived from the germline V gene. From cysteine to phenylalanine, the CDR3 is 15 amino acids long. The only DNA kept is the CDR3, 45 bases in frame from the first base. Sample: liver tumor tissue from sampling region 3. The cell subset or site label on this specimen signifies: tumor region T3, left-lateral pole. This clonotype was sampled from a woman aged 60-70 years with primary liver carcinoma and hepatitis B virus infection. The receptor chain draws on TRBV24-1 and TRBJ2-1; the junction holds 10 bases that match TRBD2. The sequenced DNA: TGTGCCACCAGTGATGGAGCGGGAGGGCTGGCTGAGCAGTTCTTC. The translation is CATSDGAGGLAEQFF.